A selection of T cell receptor beta chains follows, all from one sample in a study of OX40 agonist ivuxolimab in advanced cancers. Some clones are missing from TCRdb's copy, which holds only in-frame ones; the method was immunoSEQ multiplex PCR. The table lists tens of thousands of clones, roughly 86% of them singletons. This specimen was CD4+ or CD8+ T cells sorted from blood, taken in a trial of the OX40 agonist ivuxolimab. These TCRs come from an adult with an advanced solid tumor such as melanoma, head and neck, liver or kidney cancer. Both conserved end residues are part of each CDR3. Fields, in order: J gene, clone size, V gene, D gene, CDR3 protein, CDR3 DNA. D genes are given only for firm matches. A row's size may be missing; if present it is once, few, many or a size class.

j_gene: TRBJ1-1
abundance: -
v_gene: TRBV5-8
d_gene: -
CDR3aa: CASSPGGENTEAFF
CDR3nt: TGTGCCAGCAGCCCGGGCGGAGAGAACACTGAAGCTTTCTTT

j_gene: TRBJ2-1
abundance: -
v_gene: TRBV7-3
d_gene: -
CDR3aa: CASSLGNNEQFF
CDR3nt: TGTGCCAGCAGCTTGGGGAACAATGAGCAGTTCTTC

j_gene: TRBJ1-1
abundance: -
v_gene: TRBV28
d_gene: TRBD1
CDR3aa: CASREQGLWAEAFF
CDR3nt: TGTGCCAGCAGGGAACAGGGGCTCTGGGCTGAAGCTTTCTTT

j_gene: TRBJ2-1
abundance: -
v_gene: TRBV5-1
d_gene: -
CDR3aa: CASSFSGGRRDSYNEQFF
CDR3nt: TGCGCCAGCAGCTTTAGTGGGGGCCGCCGAGACTCCTACAATGAGCAGTTCTTC

j_gene: TRBJ2-7
abundance: -
v_gene: TRBV6-5
d_gene: TRBD1
CDR3aa: CASRFDREGTYEQYF
CDR3nt: TGTGCCAGCAGGTTTGACAGGGAAGGTACCTACGAGCAGTACTTC

j_gene: TRBJ2-7
abundance: -
v_gene: TRBV13
d_gene: -
CDR3aa: CASSHRAGGDKPVEQYF
CDR3nt: TGTGCCAGCAGCCACAGAGCGGGCGGCGATAAACCTGTCGAGCAGTACTTC

j_gene: TRBJ2-5
abundance: -
v_gene: TRBV13
d_gene: -
CDR3aa: CASSFKRGGPSETQYF
CDR3nt: TGTGCCAGCAGCTTTAAGAGGGGGGGGCCCTCAGAGACCCAGTACTTC

j_gene: TRBJ2-1
abundance: -
v_gene: TRBV18
d_gene: -
CDR3aa: CASSPRPPYNEQFF
CDR3nt: TGTGCCAGCTCACCACGACCACCATACAATGAGCAGTTCTTC

j_gene: TRBJ2-1
abundance: -
v_gene: TRBV19
d_gene: -
CDR3aa: CASTDWGLYNEQFF
CDR3nt: TGTGCCAGTACGGATTGGGGCTTATACAATGAGCAGTTCTTC

j_gene: TRBJ1-1
abundance: -
v_gene: TRBV6-5
d_gene: -
CDR3aa: CASRSENAEAFF
CDR3nt: TGTGCCAGCCGTTCTGAGAATGCTGAAGCTTTCTTT

j_gene: TRBJ2-7
abundance: -
v_gene: TRBV7-9
d_gene: -
CDR3aa: CASSYGGGYEQYF
CDR3nt: TGTGCCAGCAGCTACGGAGGGGGCTACGAGCAGTACTTC

j_gene: TRBJ1-3
abundance: few
v_gene: TRBV6-5
d_gene: -
CDR3aa: CASSYRDSGNTIYF
CDR3nt: TGTGCCAGCAGTTACCGGGACTCTGGAAACACCATATATTTT

j_gene: TRBJ1-1
abundance: -
v_gene: TRBV6-5
d_gene: -
CDR3aa: CASSYGGGTEAFF
CDR3nt: TGTGCCAGCAGTTACGGGGGGGGCACTGAAGCTTTCTTT

j_gene: TRBJ1-5
abundance: -
v_gene: TRBV29-1
d_gene: TRBD1
CDR3aa: CSVHDREILGSNQPQHF
CDR3nt: TGCAGCGTTCATGACAGGGAAATCCTGGGGAGCAATCAGCCCCAGCATTTT

j_gene: TRBJ1-2
abundance: -
v_gene: TRBV6-5
d_gene: -
CDR3aa: CASTVGGARGYTF
CDR3nt: TGTGCCAGCACCGTCGGGGGGGCGCGTGGCTACACCTTC

j_gene: TRBJ1-4
abundance: -
v_gene: TRBV7-8
d_gene: TRBD1
CDR3aa: CASSPPGQGRLGREKLFF
CDR3nt: TGTGCCAGCAGCCCGCCGGGACAGGGACGGCTCGGACGTGAAAAACTGTTTTTT

j_gene: TRBJ2-5
abundance: once
v_gene: TRBV10-3
d_gene: -
CDR3aa: CAISEEFQETQYF
CDR3nt: TGTGCCATCAGTGAGGAGTTTCAAGAGACCCAGTACTTC

j_gene: TRBJ2-7
abundance: -
v_gene: TRBV5-6
d_gene: -
CDR3aa: CASSLSNSYEQYF
CDR3nt: TGTGCCAGCAGCTTGTCTAACTCCTACGAGCAGTACTTC

j_gene: TRBJ2-7
abundance: -
v_gene: TRBV5-6
d_gene: -
CDR3aa: CASIPSGKLPNYEQYF
CDR3nt: TGTGCCAGCATCCCATCCGGGAAACTCCCTAACTACGAGCAGTACTTC

j_gene: TRBJ1-2
abundance: -
v_gene: TRBV7-9
d_gene: -
CDR3aa: CASSWAGQDIYGYTF
CDR3nt: TGTGCCAGCAGCTGGGCCGGCCAAGACATCTATGGCTACACCTTC

j_gene: TRBJ1-1
abundance: -
v_gene: TRBV6-9
d_gene: -
CDR3aa: CASSLSYGGTEAFF
CDR3nt: TGTGCCAGCAGTTTGTCTTATGGCGGGACTGAAGCTTTCTTT

j_gene: TRBJ2-1
abundance: -
v_gene: TRBV21-1
d_gene: -
CDR3aa: CASSNFTWSDRDYNEQFF
CDR3nt: TGTGCCAGCAGCAACTTTACCTGGAGTGACAGGGACTACAATGAGCAGTTCTTC

j_gene: TRBJ2-5
abundance: -
v_gene: TRBV18
d_gene: -
CDR3aa: CASSPRGGAQETQYF
CDR3nt: TGTGCCAGCTCCCCGAGAGGAGGAGCACAAGAGACCCAGTACTTC

j_gene: TRBJ2-3
abundance: few
v_gene: TRBV28
d_gene: -
CDR3aa: CASSLLGLNPDTQYF
CDR3nt: TGTGCCAGCAGTTTATTGGGACTGAACCCCGATACGCAGTATTTT

j_gene: TRBJ2-7
abundance: -
v_gene: TRBV5-4
d_gene: -
CDR3aa: CASSFGGYEQYF
CDR3nt: TGTGCCAGCAGCTTCGGCGGCTACGAGCAGTACTTC

j_gene: TRBJ1-5
abundance: -
v_gene: TRBV19
d_gene: -
CDR3aa: CASSLTGLQPQHF
CDR3nt: TGTGCCAGTAGTCTTACAGGGCTTCAGCCCCAGCATTTT

j_gene: TRBJ2-3
abundance: -
v_gene: TRBV6-1
d_gene: -
CDR3aa: CASIPTAHFTDTQYF
CDR3nt: TGTGCCAGCATTCCCACAGCTCATTTCACAGATACGCAGTATTTT

j_gene: TRBJ2-7
abundance: -
v_gene: TRBV4-3
d_gene: -
CDR3aa: CASSQVEGFHEQYF
CDR3nt: TGCGCCAGCAGCCAAGTCGAGGGTTTCCACGAGCAGTACTTC